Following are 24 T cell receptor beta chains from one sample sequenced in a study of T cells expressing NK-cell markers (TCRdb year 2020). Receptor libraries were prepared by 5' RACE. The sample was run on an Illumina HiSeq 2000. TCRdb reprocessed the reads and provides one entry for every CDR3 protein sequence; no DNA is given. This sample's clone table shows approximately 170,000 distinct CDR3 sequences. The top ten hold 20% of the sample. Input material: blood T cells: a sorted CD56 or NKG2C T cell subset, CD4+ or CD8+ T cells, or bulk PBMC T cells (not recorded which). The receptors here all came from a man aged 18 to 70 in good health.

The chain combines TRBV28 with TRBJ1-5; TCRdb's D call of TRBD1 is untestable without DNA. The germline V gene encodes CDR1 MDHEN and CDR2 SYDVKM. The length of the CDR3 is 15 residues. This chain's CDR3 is CASSLQTGAYQPQHF. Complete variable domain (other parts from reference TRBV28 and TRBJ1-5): DVKVTQSSRYLVKRTGEKVFLECVQDMDHENMFWYRQDPGLGLRLIYFSYDVKMKEKGDIPEGYSVSREKKERFSLILESASTNQTSMYLCASSLQTGAYQPQHFGDGTRLSIL.

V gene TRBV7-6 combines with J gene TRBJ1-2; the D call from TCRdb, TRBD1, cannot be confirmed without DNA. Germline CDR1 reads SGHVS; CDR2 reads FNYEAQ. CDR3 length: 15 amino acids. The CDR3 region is CASSPGTGGFLGYTF. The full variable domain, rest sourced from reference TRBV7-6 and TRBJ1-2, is GAGVSQSPRYKVTKRGQDVALRCDPISGHVSLYWYRQALGQGPEFLTYFNYEAQQDKSGLPNDRFSAERPEGSISTLTIQRTEQRDSAMYRCASSPGTGGFLGYTFGSGTRLTVV.

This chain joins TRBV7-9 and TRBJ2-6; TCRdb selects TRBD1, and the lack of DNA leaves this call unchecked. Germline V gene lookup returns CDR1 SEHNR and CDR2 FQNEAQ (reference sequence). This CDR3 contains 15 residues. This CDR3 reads CANGGGAGGANVLTF. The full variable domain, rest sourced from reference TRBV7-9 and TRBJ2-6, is DTGVSQNPRHKITKRGQNVTFRCDPISEHNRLYWYRQTLGQGPEFLTYFQNEAQLEKSRLLSDRFSAERPKGSFSTLEIQRTEQGDSAMYLCANGGGAGGANVLTFGAGSRLTVL.

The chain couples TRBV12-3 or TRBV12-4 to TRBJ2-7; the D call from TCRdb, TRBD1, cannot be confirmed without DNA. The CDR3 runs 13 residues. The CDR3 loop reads CASSYGGYYEQYF.

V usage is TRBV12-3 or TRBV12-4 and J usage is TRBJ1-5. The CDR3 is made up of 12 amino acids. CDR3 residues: CASRQDGQPQHF.

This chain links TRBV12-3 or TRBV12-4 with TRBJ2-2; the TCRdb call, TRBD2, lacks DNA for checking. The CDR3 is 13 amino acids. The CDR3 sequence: CASSSSGGGELFF.

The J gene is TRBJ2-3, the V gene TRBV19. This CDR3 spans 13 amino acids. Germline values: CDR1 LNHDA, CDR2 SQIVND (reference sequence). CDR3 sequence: CASSPASTDTQYF.

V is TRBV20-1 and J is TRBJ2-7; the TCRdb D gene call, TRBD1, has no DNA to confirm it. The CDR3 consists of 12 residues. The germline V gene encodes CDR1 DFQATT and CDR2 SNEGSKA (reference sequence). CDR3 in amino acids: CSAWDRHNEQYF.

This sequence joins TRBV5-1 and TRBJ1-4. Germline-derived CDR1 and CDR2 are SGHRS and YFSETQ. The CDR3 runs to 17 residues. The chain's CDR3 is CASSPSDGLATNEKLFF. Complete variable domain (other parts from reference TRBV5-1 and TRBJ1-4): KAGVTQTPRYLIKTRGQQVTLSCSPISGHRSVSWYQQTPGQGLQFLFEYFSETQRNKGNFPGRFSGRQFSNSRSEMNVSTLELGDSALYLCASSPSDGLATNEKLFFGSGTQLSVL.

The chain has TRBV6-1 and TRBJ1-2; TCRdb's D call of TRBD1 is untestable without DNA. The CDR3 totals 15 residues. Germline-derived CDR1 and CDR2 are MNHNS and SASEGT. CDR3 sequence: CASTYGTGNNYGYTF.

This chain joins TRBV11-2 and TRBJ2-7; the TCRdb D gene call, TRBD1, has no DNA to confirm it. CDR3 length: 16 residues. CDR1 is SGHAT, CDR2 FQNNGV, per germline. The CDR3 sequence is CASSLLGQGALPEQYF.

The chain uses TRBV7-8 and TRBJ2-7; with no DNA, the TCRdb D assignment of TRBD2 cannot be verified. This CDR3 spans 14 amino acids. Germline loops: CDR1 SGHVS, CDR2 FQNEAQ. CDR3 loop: CASSPSRAGNEQYF.

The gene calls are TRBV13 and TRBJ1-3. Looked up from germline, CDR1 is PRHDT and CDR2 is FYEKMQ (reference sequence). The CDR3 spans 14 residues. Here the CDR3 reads CASSLGGAGNTIYF.

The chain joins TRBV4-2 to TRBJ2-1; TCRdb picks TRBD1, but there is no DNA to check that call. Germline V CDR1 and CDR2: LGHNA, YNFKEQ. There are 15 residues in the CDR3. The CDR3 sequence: CASSRGGGGWDEQFF.

The CDR3 reads CASSVGRGPMNTEAFF. The chain combines TRBV9 with TRBJ1-1. The germline V gene encodes CDR1 SGDLS and CDR2 YYNGEE. This CDR3 is built from 16 residues.

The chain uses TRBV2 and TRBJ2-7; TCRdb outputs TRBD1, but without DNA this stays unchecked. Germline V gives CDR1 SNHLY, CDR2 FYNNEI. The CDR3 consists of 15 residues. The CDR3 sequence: CASSEVDRGPYEQYF.

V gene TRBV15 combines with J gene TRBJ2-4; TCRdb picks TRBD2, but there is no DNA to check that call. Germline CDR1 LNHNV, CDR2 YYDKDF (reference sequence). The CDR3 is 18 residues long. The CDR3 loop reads CATSRDRVTSGGKNIQYF.

CDR3 region: CATRSIGTNLNEQFF. J is TRBJ2-1 and V is TRBV5-8; TCRdb's assignment of TRBD1 cannot be checked, as there is no DNA. CDR3 length: 15 amino acids. Germline CDR1 and CDR2: SGHTS and YDEGEE.

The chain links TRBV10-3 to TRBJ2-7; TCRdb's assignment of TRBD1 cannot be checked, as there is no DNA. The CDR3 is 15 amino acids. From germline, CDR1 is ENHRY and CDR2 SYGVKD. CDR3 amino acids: CAISDPFDRGNEQYF.

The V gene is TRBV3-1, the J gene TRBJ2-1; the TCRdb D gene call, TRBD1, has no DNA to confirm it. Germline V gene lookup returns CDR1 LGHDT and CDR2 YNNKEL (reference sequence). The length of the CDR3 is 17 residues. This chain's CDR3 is CASSQGWGGGPYNEQFF.

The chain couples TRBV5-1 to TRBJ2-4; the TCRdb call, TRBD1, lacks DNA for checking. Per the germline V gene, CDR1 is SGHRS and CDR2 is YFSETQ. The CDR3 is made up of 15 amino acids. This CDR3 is CASSGGDREIVIQYF.

The CDR3: CASSPYPGLATDTQYF. This chain uses TRBV28 with TRBJ2-3; TCRdb indicates TRBD1, and absent DNA this call remains unverified. Germline V CDR1 and CDR2: MDHEN, SYDVKM. This CDR3 is built from 16 residues.

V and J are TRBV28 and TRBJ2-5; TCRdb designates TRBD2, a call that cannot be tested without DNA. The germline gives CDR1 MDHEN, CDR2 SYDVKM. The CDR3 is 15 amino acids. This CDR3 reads CASSQTSGRMETQYF.

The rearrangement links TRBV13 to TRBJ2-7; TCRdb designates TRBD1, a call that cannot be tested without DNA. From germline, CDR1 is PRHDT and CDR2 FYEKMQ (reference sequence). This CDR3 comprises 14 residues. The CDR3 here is CASSRTGNQYEQYF.